Following are 8 T cell receptor beta chains from one sample sequenced in a study of technical replicates of blood from several donors. The repertoire was sequenced with immunoSEQ multiplex PCR; TCRdb's copy has only in-frame clones and lacks some. The profile shows about 53,000 clones, approximately 86% of them singletons. Input material: PBMCs. The receptors were sampled from a human donor in good health. Some clones in this sample may be carry-over from other donors' samples.

The CDR3 loop reads CASSGPPPGQGNGYTF. For the CDR3, the DNA is TGTGCCAGCAGCGGACCCCCCCCGGGACAGGGGAATGGCTACACCTTC. J is TRBJ1-2 and V is TRBV7-2; 10 bases line up with TRBD1. The CDR3 covers 16 residues. The germline V gene has CDR1 SGHTA and CDR2 FQGNSA. J was trimmed by 6 bases and V by 5 bases; bases with no gene match: 12. Based on the CDR3 plus reference TRBV7-2 and TRBJ1-2, the full variable domain is GAGVSQSPSNKVTEKGKDVELRCDPISGHTALYWYRQSLGQGLEFLIYFQGNSAPDKSGLPSDRFSAERTGGSVSTLTIQRTQQEDSAVYLCASSGPPPGQGNGYTFGSGTRLTVV.

V is TRBV7-6 and J is TRBJ2-7, with 7 bases identical to TRBD1. Germline V gene data show CDR1 as SGHVS and CDR2 as FNYEAQ. There are 13 residues in the CDR3. Trimming took 0 bases from V and 5 from J; bases not matched to a gene: 1. CDR3 region: CASSLAQGDEQYF. The DNA for the CDR3 is TGTGCCAGCAGCTTAGCCCAGGGGGACGAGCAGTACTTC.

This rearrangement joins TRBV15 to TRBJ2-7, with a tentative D call TRBD2 (6 bases). The ends were cut back, 1 base at V and 8 bases at J, with 12 bases in the middle. Germline V CDR1 and CDR2: LNHNV, YYDKDF (reference sequence). CDR3 length equals 13 residues. The CDR3 is CATSRVGEVKQYF. In DNA form, the CDR3 reads TGTGCCACCAGCAGAGTAGGGGAGGTCAAGCAGTACTTC. The whole variable domain, remainder taken from reference TRBV15 and TRBJ2-7, is DAMVIQNPRYQVTQFGKPVTLSCSQTLNHNVMYWYQQKSSQAPKLLFHYYDKDFNNEADTPDNFQSRRPNTSFCFLDIRSPGLGDTAMYLCATSRVGEVKQYFGPGTRLTVT.

This chain links TRBV7-2 with TRBJ2-1; the D is unclear. The V and J ends lost 5 bases and 4 bases respectively, with 15 bases between them. Germline CDR1 and CDR2: SGHTA and FQGNSA. The CDR3 length is 15 residues. The CDR3 nucleotides read TGTGCCAGCAGCCTGCTTGCCCTAAATTACAATGAGCAGTTCTTC. This gives the protein CASSLLALNYNEQFF.

The chain employs TRBV9 and TRBJ2-7, with a possible D match to TRBD1 (6 bases). CDR3 length: 14 amino acids. In germline, CDR1 is SGDLS, CDR2 YYNGEE. The V end was cut by 0 bases, the J end by 2 bases, with 9 bases between. CDR3 DNA: TGTGCCAGCAGCGTAGCCGGGGACACCTACGAGCAGTACTTC. This codes for CASSVAGDTYEQYF.

This clone showed up just once. The V gene is TRBV11-2, the J gene TRBJ1-1, with 7 nucleotides matching TRBD1. V dropped 3 bases and J dropped 1; count of bases not matched to a gene: 2. Germline values: CDR1 SGHAT, CDR2 FQNNGV. There are 14 residues in the CDR3. This CDR3 reads CASSFRTGNTEAFF. CDR3 in DNA: TGTGCCAGCAGCTTTCGGACAGGGAACACTGAAGCTTTCTTT.

This rearrangement joins TRBV6-1 to TRBJ1-5; TRBD1 matches 8 bases. This CDR3 has 15 residues. The germline V gene encodes CDR1 MNHNS and CDR2 SASEGT. Trimming cost V 5 bases and J 4 bases; bases outside gene matches: 7. The CDR3 protein is CASSTRTGTNQPQHF. The DNA of the CDR3 is TGTGCCAGCAGTACTCGGACAGGGACTAATCAGCCCCAGCATTTT.

The chain links TRBV2 to TRBJ2-3, with D perhaps matching TRBD2 (5 bases). Germline lookup yields CDR1 SNHLY and CDR2 FYNNEI. The V end lost 7 bases, the J end lost 0 bases, and 11 bases lay between the germline ends. This CDR3 is built from 14 residues. DNA for the CDR3: TGTGCCAGCATTAGAGGGCTTAGCACAGATACGCAGTATTTT. Amino acid sequence: CASIRGLSTDTQYF.